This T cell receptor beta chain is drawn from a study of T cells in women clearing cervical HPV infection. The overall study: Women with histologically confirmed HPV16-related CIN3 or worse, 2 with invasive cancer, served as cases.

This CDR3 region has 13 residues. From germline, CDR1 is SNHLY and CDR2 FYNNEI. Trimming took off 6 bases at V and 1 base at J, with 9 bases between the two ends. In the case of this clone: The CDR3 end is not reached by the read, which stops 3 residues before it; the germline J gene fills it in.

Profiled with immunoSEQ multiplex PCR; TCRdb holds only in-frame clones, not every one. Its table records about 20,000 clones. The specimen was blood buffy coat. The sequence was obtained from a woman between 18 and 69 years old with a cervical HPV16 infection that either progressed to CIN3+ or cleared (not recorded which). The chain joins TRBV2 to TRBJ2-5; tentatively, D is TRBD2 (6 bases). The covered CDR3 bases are TGTGCCAGCAGCCGGGGGAGCCAAGAGACC. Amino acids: CASSRGSQET. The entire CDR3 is CASSRGSQETQYF.